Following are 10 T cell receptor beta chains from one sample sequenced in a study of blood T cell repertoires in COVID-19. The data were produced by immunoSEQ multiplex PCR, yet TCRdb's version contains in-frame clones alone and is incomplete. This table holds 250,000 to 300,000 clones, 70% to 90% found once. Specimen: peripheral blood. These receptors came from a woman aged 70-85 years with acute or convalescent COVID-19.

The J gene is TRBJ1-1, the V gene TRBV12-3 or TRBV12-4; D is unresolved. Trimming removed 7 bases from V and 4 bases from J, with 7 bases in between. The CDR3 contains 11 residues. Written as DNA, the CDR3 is TGTGCCAGCAAGGAGTTCACTGAAGCTTTCTTT. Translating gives CASKEFTEAFF.

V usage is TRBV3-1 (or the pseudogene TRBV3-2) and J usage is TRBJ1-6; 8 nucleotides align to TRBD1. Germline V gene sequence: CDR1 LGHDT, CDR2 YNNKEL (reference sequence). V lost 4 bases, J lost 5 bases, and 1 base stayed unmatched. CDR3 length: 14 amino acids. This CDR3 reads CASSRQGNNSPLHF. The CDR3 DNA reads TGTGCCAGCAGCCGACAGGGGAATAATTCACCCCTCCACTTT.

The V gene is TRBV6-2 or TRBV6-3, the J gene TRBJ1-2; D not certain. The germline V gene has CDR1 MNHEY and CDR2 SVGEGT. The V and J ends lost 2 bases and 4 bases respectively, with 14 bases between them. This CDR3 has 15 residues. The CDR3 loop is CASSYRRGILYGYTF. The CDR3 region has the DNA TGTGCCAGCAGTTACCGCCGCGGGATTCTCTATGGCTACACCTTC.

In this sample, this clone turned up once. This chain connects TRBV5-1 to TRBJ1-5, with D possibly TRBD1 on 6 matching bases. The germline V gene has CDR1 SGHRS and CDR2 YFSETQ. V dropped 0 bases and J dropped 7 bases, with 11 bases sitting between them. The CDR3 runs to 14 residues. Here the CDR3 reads CASSLEGGVQPQHF. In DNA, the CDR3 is TGCGCCAGCAGCTTGGAGGGGGGGGTACAGCCCCAGCATTTT.

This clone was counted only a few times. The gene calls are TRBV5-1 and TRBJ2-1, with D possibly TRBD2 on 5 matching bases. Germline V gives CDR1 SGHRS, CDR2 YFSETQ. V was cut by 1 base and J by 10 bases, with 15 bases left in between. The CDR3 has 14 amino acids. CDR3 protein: CASSLYFLRGEQFF. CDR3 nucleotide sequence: TGCGCCAGCAGCTTGTATTTCCTCCGAGGGGAGCAGTTCTTC.

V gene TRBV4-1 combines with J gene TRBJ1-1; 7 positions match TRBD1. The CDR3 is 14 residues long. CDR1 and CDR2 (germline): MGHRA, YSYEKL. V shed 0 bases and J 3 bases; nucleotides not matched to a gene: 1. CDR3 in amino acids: CASSQETGYTEAFF. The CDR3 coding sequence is TGCGCCAGCAGCCAAGAGACAGGGTACACTGAAGCTTTCTTT.

The CDR3 DNA is TGCAGTGGGGACAGGGGAGCTTTCTTT. The encoded protein is CSGDRGAFF. The gene calls are TRBV20-1 and TRBJ1-1; 10 bases agree with TRBD1. The V and J ends lost 7 bases and 10 bases, in that order; junction bases with no gene match: 0. The CDR3 covers 9 residues. Germline lookup yields CDR1 DFQATT and CDR2 SNEGSKA (reference sequence).

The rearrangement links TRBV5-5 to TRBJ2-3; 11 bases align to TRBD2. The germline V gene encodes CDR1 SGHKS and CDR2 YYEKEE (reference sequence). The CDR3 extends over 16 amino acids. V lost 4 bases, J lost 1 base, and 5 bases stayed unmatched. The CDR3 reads CASSEGLAERTDTQYF. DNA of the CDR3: TGTGCCAGCAGCGAGGGACTAGCGGAACGCACAGATACGCAGTATTTT.

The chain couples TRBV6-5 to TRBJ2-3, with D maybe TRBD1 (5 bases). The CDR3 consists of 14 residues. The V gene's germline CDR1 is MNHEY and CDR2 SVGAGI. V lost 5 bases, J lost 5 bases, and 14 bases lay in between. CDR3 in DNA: TGTGCCAGCAGTCTGGGGCAGGGCGGAGATACGCAGTATTTT. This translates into CASSLGQGGDTQYF.

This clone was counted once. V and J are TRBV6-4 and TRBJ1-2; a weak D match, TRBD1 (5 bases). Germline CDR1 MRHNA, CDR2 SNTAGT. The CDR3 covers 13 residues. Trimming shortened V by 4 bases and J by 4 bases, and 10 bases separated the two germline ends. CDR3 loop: CASSAHGGYGYTF. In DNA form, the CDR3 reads TGTGCCAGCAGTGCCCACGGGGGCTATGGCTACACCTTC.